This T cell receptor beta chain is drawn from a study of T-cell memory formation after mild COVID-19. The overall study: TCR clusters largely stayed donor specific.

This clonotype has only a few counts. The target antigen is unknown. With constant-segment primers, 5'RACE yielded cDNA libraries of TCR alpha and TCR beta that carried sample barcodes and UMIs. Via MiXCR, TCRdb re-called the 5' RACE reads, giving one row per CDR3 protein. The data show about 290,000 distinct CDR3 sequences, less than 20% seen once. The study, taken as a whole, reports: Pre-infection memory held some responding clones, suggesting pre-existing cross-reactive T cells responded. Contracting CD4+ clones lay largely in CM and EM, with CD8+ ones residing in EMRA.

Germline CDR1 and CDR2: DFQATT and SNEGSKA (reference sequence). The V and J ends lost 4 bases and 6 bases, in that order; junction bases with no gene match: 5. CDR3 size: 13 residues. The sequenced sample consisted of PBMCs or a T cell subset sorted from them (not recorded which). This receptor was obtained from a man younger than 30 who had mild COVID-19 (a few samples of this study predate the infection). Cell type and time point are not known. The V and J genes are TRBV20-1 and TRBJ2-7; TRBD2 matches 11 bases. The CDR3 DNA is TGCAGTGCTACTAGCGGGGGGCAAAGCGAGCAGTACTTC. Amino acid sequence: CSATSGGQSEQYF.